This TCR beta chain appears in the sequencing data of a study of blood T cells in healthy people across ages. The CDR3 runs 19 residues. Germline trimming cut 1 base from V and 5 bases from J; bases unmatched to any gene: 13. Per germline, CDR1 LGHNA and CDR2 YNFKEQ. This clonotype was picked up a small number of times. Next came a second PCR, run for about 6 to 12 cycles, which used a sample-barcoded 5' primer along with a J-beta primer mix. TCRdb reprocessed the 5' RACE reads with MiXCR, giving one entry per CDR3 protein. The repertoire holds more than 1,000,000 distinct CDR3 sequences, with about 23% as singletons. A further study also used this sample, focusing on T cells of mothers and their children.

The TCR sequence derives from a girl aged 2-10 years in good health. Sample: blood. This sequence joins TRBV4-2 and TRBJ2-2, with 10 bases lining up with TRBD1. The CDR3 DNA follows: TGTGCCAGCAGCCAAGGATGGAGAGCGGACAGGGGGGGAACCGGGGAGCTGTTTTTT. It encodes CASSQGWRADRGGTGELFF.